The clone carrying this T cell receptor beta chain was counted at least ten times. The antigen is unknown. TCRdb recomputed calls from the reads with MiXCR, one row per CDR3 protein. The sample records approximately 630,000 distinct CDR3 sequences, approximately 24% being singletons. The CDR3 is 15 residues long. The germline V gene encodes CDR1 SGHTA and CDR2 FQGNSA. With 1 base removed from V and 2 bases from J, the gap between germline ends came to 10 bases. The data derive from a study of T cell repertoires in cytomegalovirus infection. Study-level background: Signatures in public TCR beta sequences pointed to both CMV infection and matching HLA type. Whole-study findings and limits: Individuals carrying CMV plus the relevant HLA were identified by cumulative frequency of public TCR beta families. The ex vivo response showed dominance by HLA-C-restricted CMV-specific TCR beta clonotypes.

The sequenced sample was CD8+ T cells from PBMCs. V usage is TRBV7-2 and J usage is TRBJ2-3; D unresolved. This receptor was identified in a human donor in good health (CMV status not recorded). Some clones in this sample may be carry-over from other donors' samples. CDR3 sequence: CASSLEGGDTDTQYF. Written as DNA, the CDR3 is TGTGCCAGCAGCTTAGAGGGTGGCGACACAGATACGCAGTATTTT. The full variable domain, rest sourced from reference TRBV7-2 and TRBJ2-3, is GAGVSQSPSNKVTEKGKDVELRCDPISGHTALYWYRQSLGQGLEFLIYFQGNSAPDKSGLPSDRFSAERTGGSVSTLTIQRTQQEDSAVYLCASSLEGGDTDTQYFGPGTRLTVL.